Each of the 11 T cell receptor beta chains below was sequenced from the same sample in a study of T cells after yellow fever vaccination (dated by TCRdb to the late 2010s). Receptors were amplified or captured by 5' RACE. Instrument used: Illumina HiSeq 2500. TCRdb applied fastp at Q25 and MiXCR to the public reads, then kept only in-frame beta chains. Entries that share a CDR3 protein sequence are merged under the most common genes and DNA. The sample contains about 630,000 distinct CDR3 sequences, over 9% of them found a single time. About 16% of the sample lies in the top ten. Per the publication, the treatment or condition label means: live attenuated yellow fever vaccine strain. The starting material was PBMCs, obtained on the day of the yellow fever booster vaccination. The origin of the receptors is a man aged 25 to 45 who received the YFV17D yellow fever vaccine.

The CDR3 DNA is TGCAGTGCTCCTGTGAGCGGAGGGAGGCGGACCCAGTACTTC. Protein sequence: CSAPVSGGRRTQYF. This chain links TRBV20-1 with TRBJ2-5, with D perhaps matching TRBD2 (6 bases). V dropped 5 bases and J dropped 7 bases, with 20 bases sitting between them. This CDR3 contains 14 residues. Germline CDR1 DFQATT, CDR2 SNEGSKA (reference sequence).

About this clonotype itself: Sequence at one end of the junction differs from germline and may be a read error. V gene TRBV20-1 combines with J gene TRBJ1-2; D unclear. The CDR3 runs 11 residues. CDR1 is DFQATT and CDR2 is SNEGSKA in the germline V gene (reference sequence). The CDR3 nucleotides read TGCAGTGCTAGGCCCGTCCATTTTCTCTTATTC. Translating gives CSARPVHFLLF.

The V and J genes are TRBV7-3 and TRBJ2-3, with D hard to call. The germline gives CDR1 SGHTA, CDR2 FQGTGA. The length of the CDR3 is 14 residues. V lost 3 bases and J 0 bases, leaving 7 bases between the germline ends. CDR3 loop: CASSFSASTDTQYF. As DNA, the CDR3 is TGTGCCAGCAGCTTCTCCGCGAGCACAGATACGCAGTATTTT. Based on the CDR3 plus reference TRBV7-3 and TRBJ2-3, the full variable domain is GAGVSQTPSNKVTEKGKYVELRCDPISGHTALYWYRQSLGQGPEFLIYFQGTGAADDSGLPNDRFFAVRPEGSVSTLKIQRTERGDSAVYLCASSFSASTDTQYFGPGTRLTVL.

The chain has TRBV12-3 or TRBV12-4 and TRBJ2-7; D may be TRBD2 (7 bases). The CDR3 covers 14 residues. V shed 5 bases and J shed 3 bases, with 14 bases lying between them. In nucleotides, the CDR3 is TGTGCCAGCAGTGGGGGGGCTGTTCACTACGAGCAGTACTTC. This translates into CASSGGAVHYEQYF.

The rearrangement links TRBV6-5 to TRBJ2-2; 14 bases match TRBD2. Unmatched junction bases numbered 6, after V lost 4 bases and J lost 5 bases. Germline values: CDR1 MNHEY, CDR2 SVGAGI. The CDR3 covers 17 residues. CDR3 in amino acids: CASSSGLAGVETGELFF. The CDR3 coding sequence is TGTGCCAGCAGTTCGGGACTAGCGGGAGTCGAGACCGGGGAGCTGTTTTTT.

This chain's CDR3 is CSARMDSGTGELFF. In nucleotides, the CDR3 is TGCAGTGCTAGAATGGATAGCGGCACCGGGGAGCTGTTTTTT. This chain links TRBV20-1 with TRBJ2-2; D might be TRBD2 (6 bases). V lost 2 bases to trimming and J lost 4 bases, with 11 bases between them. The CDR3 is made up of 14 amino acids. CDR1 DFQATT and CDR2 SNEGSKA come from the germline V gene (reference sequence).

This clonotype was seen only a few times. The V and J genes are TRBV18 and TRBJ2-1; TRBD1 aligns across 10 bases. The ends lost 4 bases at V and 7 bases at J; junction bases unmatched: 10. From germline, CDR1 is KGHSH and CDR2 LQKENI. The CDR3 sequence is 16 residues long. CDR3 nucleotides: TGTGCCAGCTCACAAGACGTCCCGGGACAGGGGAATGAGCAGTTCTTC. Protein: CASSQDVPGQGNEQFF. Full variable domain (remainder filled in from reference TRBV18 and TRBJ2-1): NAGVMQNPRHLVRRRGQEARLRCSPMKGHSHVYWYRQLPEEGLKFMVYLQKENIIDESGMPKERFSAEFPKEGPSILRIQQVVRGDSAAYFCASSQDVPGQGNEQFFGPGTRLTVL.

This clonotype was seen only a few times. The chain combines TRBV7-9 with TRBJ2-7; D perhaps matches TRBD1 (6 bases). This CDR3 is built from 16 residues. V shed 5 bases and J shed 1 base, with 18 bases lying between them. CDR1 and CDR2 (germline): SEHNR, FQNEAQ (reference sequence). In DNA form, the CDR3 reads TGTGCCAGCAGCCGGTCAACAGGGATAGGATCCTACGAGCAGTACTTC. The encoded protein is CASSRSTGIGSYEQYF.

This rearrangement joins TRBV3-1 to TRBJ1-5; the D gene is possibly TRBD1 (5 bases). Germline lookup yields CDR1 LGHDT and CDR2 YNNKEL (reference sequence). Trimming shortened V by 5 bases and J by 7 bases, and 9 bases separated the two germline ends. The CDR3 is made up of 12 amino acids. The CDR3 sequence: CASSAGLQPQHF. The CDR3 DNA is TGTGCCAGCAGCGCAGGGTTACAGCCCCAGCATTTT.

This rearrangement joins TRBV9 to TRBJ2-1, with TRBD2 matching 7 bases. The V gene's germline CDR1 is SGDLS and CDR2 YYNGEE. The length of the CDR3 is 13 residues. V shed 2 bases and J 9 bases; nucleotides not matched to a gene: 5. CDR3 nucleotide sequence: TGTGCCAGCAGCGTGGCGGGGGATCTTGAGCAGTTCTTC. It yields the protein CASSVAGDLEQFF.

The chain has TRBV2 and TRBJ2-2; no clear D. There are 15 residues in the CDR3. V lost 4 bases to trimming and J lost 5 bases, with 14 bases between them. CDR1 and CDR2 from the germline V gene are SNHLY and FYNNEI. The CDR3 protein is CASSADLDETGELFF. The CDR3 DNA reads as TGTGCCAGCAGTGCTGACTTGGACGAGACCGGGGAGCTGTTTTTT. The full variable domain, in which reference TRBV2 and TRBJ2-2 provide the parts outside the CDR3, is EPEVTQTPSHQVTQMGQEVILRCVPISNHLYFYWYRQILGQKVEFLVSFYNNEISEKSEIFDDQFSVERPDGSNFTLKIRSTKLEDSAMYFCASSADLDETGELFFGEGSRLTVL.